Below are 27 T cell receptor beta chains sequenced from a single sample in a study of radiation and T cells in renal cell carcinoma. Indicated time point: baseline pretreatment blood. Treatment here: 15 Gy SBRT to primary tumor, nephrectomy 4 weeks later. Sequencing was performed with immunoSEQ multiplex PCR; in TCRdb, only in-frame clones are kept and a portion is missing. This table has 130,000 or so clones, more than 70% appearing once. This specimen was blood, taken from a patient whose treatment included radiotherapy and nephrectomy. All receptors derive from a woman in her 50s with renal cell carcinoma.

This rearrangement joins TRBV19 to TRBJ1-2, with D maybe TRBD1 (5 bases). In germline, CDR1 is LNHDA, CDR2 SQIVND (reference sequence). This CDR3 spans 12 amino acids. V was trimmed by 7 bases and J by 6 bases, leaving 12 bases between them. The CDR3 DNA reads TGTGCCAGTAAACGGGACGTTGATGGCTACACCTTC. Its translation: CASKRDVDGYTF.

V usage is TRBV9 and J usage is TRBJ1-2, with a possible D match to TRBD1 (5 bases). The V end lost 0 bases, the J end lost 4 bases, and 7 bases lay between the germline ends. Germline CDR1 SGDLS, CDR2 YYNGEE. This CDR3 spans 13 amino acids. The CDR3 DNA is TGTGCCAGCAGCGTAGGCGGGACCTATGGCTACACCTTC. It yields the protein CASSVGGTYGYTF.

The chain combines TRBV2 with TRBJ1-3; D is ambiguous. The germline V gene encodes CDR1 SNHLY and CDR2 FYNNEI. This CDR3 spans 12 amino acids. The V end lost 2 bases, the J end lost 4 bases, and 3 bases lay between the germline ends. CDR3 amino acids: CASSERGNTIYF. In DNA form, the CDR3 reads TGTGCCAGCAGTGAAAGGGGAAACACCATATATTTT.

The chain combines TRBV4-3 with TRBJ2-2; the D is unclear. This CDR3 region has 17 residues. V lost 0 bases and J lost 2, with 13 bases in between. Germline V CDR1 and CDR2: LGHNA, YSLEER. The CDR3 is CASSQDPPTENTGELFF. The DNA for the CDR3 is TGCGCCAGCAGCCAAGATCCCCCCACTGAAAACACCGGGGAGCTGTTTTTT.

The chain has TRBV11-2 and TRBJ2-5, with 7 bases identical to TRBD2. The CDR3 has 15 amino acids. CDR1 and CDR2 from the germline V gene are SGHAT and FQNNGV. V lost 1 base, J lost 5 bases, and 7 bases stayed unmatched. CDR3 in DNA: TGTGCCAGCAGCTTAGTACGTCTAGCGGAGGAGACCCAGTACTTC. Translating gives CASSLVRLAEETQYF.

The rearrangement uses TRBV6-1 and TRBJ1-1; D perhaps matches TRBD1 (5 bases). The V gene's germline CDR1 is MNHNS and CDR2 SASEGT. V was pared by 6 bases and J by 10 bases, with 24 bases between. This CDR3 spans 15 amino acids. The CDR3 bases are TGTGCCAGCAGCACGACAGTAGCCGGGGATGAAGGAGCTTTCTTT. Translated, it gives CASSTTVAGDEGAFF.

V usage is TRBV13 and J usage is TRBJ2-3; 10 bases fit TRBD2. The CDR3 extends over 14 amino acids. Germline V CDR1 and CDR2: PRHDT, FYEKMQ (reference sequence). With V trimmed by 6 bases and J by 5 bases, 5 bases remained unmatched. This chain's CDR3 is CASRERGGGDTQYF. CDR3 coding DNA: TGTGCCAGCAGGGAGCGGGGGGGCGGAGATACGCAGTATTTT.

The chain combines TRBV7-3 with TRBJ2-7; no reliable D call. The CDR3 has 13 amino acids. CDR1 is SGHTA and CDR2 is FQGTGA in the germline V gene. Trimming left V 4 bases short and J 1 base short, with 8 bases between. CDR3 loop: CASSSGTSYEQYF. In DNA form, the CDR3 reads TGTGCCAGCAGCTCAGGAACATCCTACGAGCAGTACTTC. The full variable domain, with the rest looked up from reference TRBV7-3 and TRBJ2-7, is GAGVSQTPSNKVTEKGKYVELRCDPISGHTALYWYRQSLGQGPEFLIYFQGTGAADDSGLPNDRFFAVRPEGSVSTLKIQRTERGDSAVYLCASSSGTSYEQYFGPGTRLTVT.

This chain connects TRBV5-1 to TRBJ1-1, with 8 nucleotides matching TRBD1. V was clipped by 4 bases and J by 6 bases; unmatched bases: 5. This CDR3 spans 13 amino acids. Per the germline V gene, CDR1 is SGHRS and CDR2 is YFSETQ. CDR3 DNA: TGCGCCAGCAGCGTGGACAGGGACGCTGAAGCTTTCTTT. As protein: CASSVDRDAEAFF.

Points on this clone: Other DNA sequences in the sample encode the same CDR3. V usage is TRBV18 and J usage is TRBJ2-2; D might be TRBD1 (6 bases). Germline assignment: CDR1 KGHSH and CDR2 LQKENI. CDR3 length: 15 amino acids. V was cut by 4 bases and J by 3 bases, with 12 bases left in between. In DNA, the CDR3 is TGTGCCAGCTCACTATCCCGGACAGACACCGGGGAGCTGTTTTTT. Its protein product is CASSLSRTDTGELFF.

CDR3 nucleotides: TGTGCCAGCAGCTTAGGGACAGGGGTTACCTACAATGAGCAGTTCTTC. Translation: CASSLGTGVTYNEQFF. The chain links TRBV7-6 to TRBJ2-1; 9 bases map to TRBD1. Germline CDR1 SGHVS, CDR2 FNYEAQ. V trimming: 1 base; J trimming: 2 bases; junction bases outside the gene matches: 3. This CDR3 is built from 16 residues.

The chain has TRBV7-9 and TRBJ2-5; 9 positions agree with TRBD2. Germline V gene lookup returns CDR1 SEHNR and CDR2 FQNEAQ (reference sequence). This CDR3 spans 17 amino acids. The J segment lost 5 bases and the V segment lost 0 bases, leaving 10 bases of the junction unmatched. The CDR3 DNA follows: TGTGCCAGCAGCTTAGCGCGGGGGGGGTTGCTCCACGAGACCCAGTACTTC. Translated: CASSLARGGLLHETQYF.

This clone was counted a few times. The chain recombines TRBV20-1 with TRBJ1-1, with TRBD1 as a possible D gene (6 bases). The CDR3 totals 10 residues. Germline V lookup: CDR1 DFQATT, CDR2 SNEGSKA (reference sequence). Trimming took 5 bases from V and 10 from J, leaving 11 bases between them. This chain's CDR3 is CSAGGRRAFF. In nucleotides, the CDR3 is TGCAGTGCTGGGGGGCGCAGAGCTTTCTTT.

The chain combines TRBV29-1 with TRBJ1-1, with D unresolved. Germline CDR1 and CDR2: SQVTM and ANQGSEA. The CDR3 loop spans 12 amino acids. Trimming left V 4 bases short and J 1 base short, with 7 bases between. The chain's CDR3 is CSVVPGNTEAFF. The CDR3 region has the DNA TGCAGCGTTGTGCCGGGGAACACTGAAGCTTTCTTT.

The V call is TRBV7-9, the J call TRBJ2-5; weak D call: TRBD1 (5 bases). Trimming pared 6 bases from V and 7 bases from J, leaving 9 bases between. There are 11 residues in the CDR3. CDR1 SEHNR and CDR2 FQNEAQ come from the germline V gene (reference sequence). The CDR3 DNA is TGTGCCAGCAGTCCGCAGGGGACCCAGTACTTC. This codes for CASSPQGTQYF.

Only one count was recorded for this clone. V usage is TRBV9 and J usage is TRBJ2-1; 10 nucleotides match TRBD2. V lost 3 bases to trimming and J lost 5 bases; unmatched junction nucleotides: 8. The CDR3 spans 16 residues. CDR1 and CDR2 from the germline V gene are SGDLS and YYNGEE. Written as DNA, the CDR3 is TGTGCCAGCAGCGAGTCCCTAGCGGGGGCGAACAATGAGCAGTTCTTC. This encodes CASSESLAGANNEQFF.

In the case of this clone: One end of the junction varies from germline; a read error may be responsible. The V gene is TRBV15, the J gene TRBJ1-1; D perhaps matches TRBD1 (5 bases). The CDR3 is 13 residues long. The germline CDR1 and CDR2 sequences are LNHNV and YYDKDF (reference sequence). In nucleotides, the CDR3 is TGTGCCACCAGCAGAGAGGGGACCACCGGGACCTTTTTT. This translates into CATSREGTTGTFF.

The chain links TRBV5-4 to TRBJ2-5; possibly TRBD2 for D (6 bases). The V gene lost 5 bases and the J gene lost 5 bases, with 22 bases spanning the gap. CDR1 is SGHNT, CDR2 YYREEE, per germline (reference sequence). This CDR3 has 16 residues. The CDR3, as DNA: TGTGCCAGCAGGGGTGGACCGGGAGCCCAAATGGAGACCCAGTACTTC. Translated: CASRGGPGAQMETQYF. The whole variable domain, filled in from reference TRBV5-4 and TRBJ2-5, reads ETGVTQSPTHLIKTRGQQVTLRCSSQSGHNTVSWYQQALGQGPQFIFQYYREEENGRGNFPPRFSGLQFPNYSSELNVNALELDDSALYLCASRGGPGAQMETQYFGPGTRLLVL.

The chain combines TRBV29-1 with TRBJ1-1; D may be TRBD1 (6 bases). V gave up 6 bases and J gave up 4 bases, with 15 bases separating them. Germline CDR1 SQVTM, CDR2 ANQGSEA. The CDR3 totals 13 residues. The CDR3 region has the DNA TGCAGCGTAAGCACAGGGACGGGCACTGAAGCTTTCTTT. Its protein product is CSVSTGTGTEAFF.

The J gene is TRBJ1-1, the V gene TRBV7-2, with a tentative D call TRBD1 (6 bases). V lost 4 bases and J lost 5, with 14 bases in between. CDR1 and CDR2 (germline): SGHTA, FQGNSA. CDR3 length: 14 residues. CDR3 bases: TGTGCCAGCAGCTACAGTCCAGGGGAGACTGAAGCTTTCTTT. Residues: CASSYSPGETEAFF.

The gene calls are TRBV4-1 and TRBJ1-1, with 10 positions matching TRBD1. CDR1 and CDR2 (germline): MGHRA, YSYEKL. This CDR3 region has 15 residues. V dropped 3 bases and J dropped 1; count of bases not matched to a gene: 2. CDR3 sequence reads: CASSQRTGGNTEAFF. DNA for the CDR3: TGCGCCAGCAGCCAGCGGACAGGGGGGAACACTGAAGCTTTCTTT.

The rearrangement links TRBV5-1 to TRBJ1-2, with a tentative D call TRBD1 (6 bases). The germline V gene has CDR1 SGHRS and CDR2 YFSETQ. CDR3 size: 12 residues. Trimming removed 4 bases from V and 4 bases from J, with 8 bases in between. CDR3 bases: TGCGCCAGCAGCAGCAGGGGCTATGGCTACACCTTC. Its translation: CASSSRGYGYTF.

This chain joins TRBV7-2 and TRBJ2-2; D unclear. The CDR3 is 15 residues long. In germline, CDR1 is SGHTA, CDR2 FQGNSA. V was cut by 1 base and J by 2 bases, with 8 bases left in between. In DNA form, the CDR3 reads TGTGCCAGCAGCTTAGATTACCTTAACACCGGGGAGCTGTTTTTT. Residues: CASSLDYLNTGELFF.

The DNA for the CDR3 is TGTGCCAGTACCCGCCGGGGATCCTACGAGCAGTACTTC. Its protein is CASTRRGSYEQYF. The chain joins TRBV19 to TRBJ2-7, with a tentative D call TRBD2 (5 bases). V dropped 7 bases and J dropped 1 base, with 11 bases sitting between them. The CDR3 extends over 13 amino acids. In germline, CDR1 is LNHDA, CDR2 SQIVND (reference sequence).

The chain is built from TRBV11-3 and TRBJ2-1; 8 bases map to TRBD2. Germline trimming cut 4 bases from V and 9 bases from J; bases unmatched to any gene: 8. There are 14 residues in the CDR3. Germline V gene lookup returns CDR1 SGHNT and CDR2 YENEEA. CDR3 in DNA: TGTGCCAGCAGCTCAGGGACTAGTACGGTTGAGCAGTTCTTC. Its protein product is CASSSGTSTVEQFF. The full variable domain, rest sourced from reference TRBV11-3 and TRBJ2-1, is EAGVVQSPRYKIIEKKQPVAFWCNPISGHNTLYWYLQNLGQGPELLIRYENEEAVDDSQLPKDRFSAERLKGVDSTLKIQPAELGDSAVYLCASSSGTSTVEQFFGPGTRLTVL.

The chain couples TRBV6-1 to TRBJ1-1; D gene ambiguous. Deletions cut 1 base from V and 1 base from J, with 16 bases between. The CDR3 contains 17 residues. CDR1 MNHNS and CDR2 SASEGT come from the germline V gene. CDR3 amino acids: CASSEVGRPKGNTEAFF. The DNA for the CDR3 is TGTGCCAGCAGTGAAGTGGGCAGGCCTAAGGGGAACACTGAAGCTTTCTTT.

The rearrangement joins TRBV10-3 to TRBJ1-1; possibly TRBD1 for D (6 bases). Germline V gives CDR1 ENHRY, CDR2 SYGVKD. Trimming stripped 6 bases from V and 3 bases from J, with 11 bases between. This CDR3 has 13 residues. The CDR3 spells CAISLRGDTEAFF. Written as DNA, the CDR3 is TGTGCCATCAGCCTGAGGGGGGACACTGAAGCTTTCTTT.